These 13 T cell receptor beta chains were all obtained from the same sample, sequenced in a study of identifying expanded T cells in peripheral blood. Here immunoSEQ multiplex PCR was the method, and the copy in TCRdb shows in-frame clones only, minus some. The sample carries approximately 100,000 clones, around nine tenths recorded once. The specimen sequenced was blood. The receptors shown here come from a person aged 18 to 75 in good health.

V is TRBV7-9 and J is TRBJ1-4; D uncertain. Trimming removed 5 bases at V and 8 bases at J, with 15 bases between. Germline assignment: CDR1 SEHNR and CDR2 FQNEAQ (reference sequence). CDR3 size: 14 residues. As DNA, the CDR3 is TGTGCCAGCAGCACGGAGGGTTTGGTCGAAAAACTGTTTTTT. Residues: CASSTEGLVEKLFF.

CDR3: CASSFNTAGELFF. In DNA, the CDR3 is TGTGCCAGCAGCTTTAACACCGCCGGGGAGCTGTTTTTT. The rearrangement joins TRBV7-2 to TRBJ2-2, with no clear D. Germline CDR1 reads SGHTA; CDR2 reads FQGNSA. V was pared by 3 bases and J by 6 bases, with 8 bases between. This CDR3 has 13 residues.

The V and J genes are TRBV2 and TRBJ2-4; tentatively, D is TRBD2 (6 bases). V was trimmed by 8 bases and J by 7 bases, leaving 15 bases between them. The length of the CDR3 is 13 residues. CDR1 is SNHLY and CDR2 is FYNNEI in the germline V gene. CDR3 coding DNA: TGTGCCAGCTTACCATGGGGGGTGAACATTCAGTACTTC. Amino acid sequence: CASLPWGVNIQYF.

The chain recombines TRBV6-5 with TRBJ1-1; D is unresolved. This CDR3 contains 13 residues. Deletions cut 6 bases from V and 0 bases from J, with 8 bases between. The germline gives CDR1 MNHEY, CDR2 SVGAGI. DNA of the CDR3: TGTGCCAGCAGCGCCCAGGTGAACACTGAAGCTTTCTTT. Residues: CASSAQVNTEAFF.

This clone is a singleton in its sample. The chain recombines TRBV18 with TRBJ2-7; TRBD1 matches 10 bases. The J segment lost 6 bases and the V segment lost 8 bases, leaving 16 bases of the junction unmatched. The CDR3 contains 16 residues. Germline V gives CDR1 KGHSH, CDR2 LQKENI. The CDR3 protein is CASPRGQGVLWSEQYF. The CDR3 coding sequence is TGTGCCAGCCCTCGCGGACAGGGGGTCCTTTGGAGCGAGCAGTACTTC.

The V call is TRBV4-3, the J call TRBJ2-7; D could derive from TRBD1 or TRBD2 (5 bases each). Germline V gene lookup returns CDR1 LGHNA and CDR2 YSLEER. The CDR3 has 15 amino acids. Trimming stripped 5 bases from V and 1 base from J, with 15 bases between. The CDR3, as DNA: TGCGCCAGCAGCTTCCCGGGGCGTAGGTCCTACGAGCAGTACTTC. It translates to CASSFPGRRSYEQYF.

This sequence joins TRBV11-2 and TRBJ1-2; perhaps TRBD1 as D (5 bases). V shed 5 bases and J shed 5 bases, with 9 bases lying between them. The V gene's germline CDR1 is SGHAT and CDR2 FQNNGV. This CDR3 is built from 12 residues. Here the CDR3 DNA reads TGTGCCAGCAGCAAGGAGGGGTATGGCTACACCTTC. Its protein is CASSKEGYGYTF. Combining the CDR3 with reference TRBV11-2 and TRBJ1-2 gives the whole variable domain EAGVAQSPRYKIIEKRQSVAFWCNPISGHATLYWYQQILGQGPKLLIQFQNNGVVDDSQLPKDRFSAERLKGVDSTLKIQPAKLEDSAVYLCASSKEGYGYTFGSGTRLTVV.

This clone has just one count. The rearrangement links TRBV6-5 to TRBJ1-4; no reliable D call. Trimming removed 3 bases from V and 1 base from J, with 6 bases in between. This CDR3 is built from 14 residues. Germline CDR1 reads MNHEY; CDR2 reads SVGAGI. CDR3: CASSYSVTNEKLFF. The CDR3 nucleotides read TGTGCCAGCAGTTATTCTGTAACTAATGAAAAACTGTTTTTT.

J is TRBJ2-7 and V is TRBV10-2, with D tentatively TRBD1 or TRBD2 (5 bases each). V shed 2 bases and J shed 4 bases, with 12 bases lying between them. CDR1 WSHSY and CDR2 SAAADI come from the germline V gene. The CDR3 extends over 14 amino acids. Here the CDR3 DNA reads TGCGCCAGCAGTGAGGGGGGATTTGTGTACGAGCAGTACTTC. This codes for CASSEGGFVYEQYF.

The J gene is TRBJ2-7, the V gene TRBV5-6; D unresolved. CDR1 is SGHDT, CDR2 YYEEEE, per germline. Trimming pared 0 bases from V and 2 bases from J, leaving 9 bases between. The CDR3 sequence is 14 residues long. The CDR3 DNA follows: TGTGCCAGCAGCTTGGGTGGGCAACCCTACGAGCAGTACTTC. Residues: CASSLGGQPYEQYF. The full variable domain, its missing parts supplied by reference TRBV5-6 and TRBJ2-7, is DAGVTQSPTHLIKTRGQQVTLRCSPKSGHDTVSWYQQALGQGPQFIFQYYEEEERQRGNFPDRFSGHQFPNYSSELNVNALLLGDSALYLCASSLGGQPYEQYFGPGTRLTVT.

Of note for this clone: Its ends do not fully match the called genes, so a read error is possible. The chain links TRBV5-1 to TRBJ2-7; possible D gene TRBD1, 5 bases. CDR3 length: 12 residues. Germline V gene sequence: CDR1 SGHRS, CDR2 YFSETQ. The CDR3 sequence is CASSLIWSQGPF. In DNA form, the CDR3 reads TGCGCCAGCAGCTTGATATGGTCCCAGGGTCCATTC.

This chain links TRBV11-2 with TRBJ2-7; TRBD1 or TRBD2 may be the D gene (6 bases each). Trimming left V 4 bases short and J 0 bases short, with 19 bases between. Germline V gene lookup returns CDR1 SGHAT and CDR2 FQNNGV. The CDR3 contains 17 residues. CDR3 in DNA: TGTGCCAGCAGCTCTCGACGGGGGACACCGAGCTCCTACGAGCAGTACTTC. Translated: CASSSRRGTPSSYEQYF.

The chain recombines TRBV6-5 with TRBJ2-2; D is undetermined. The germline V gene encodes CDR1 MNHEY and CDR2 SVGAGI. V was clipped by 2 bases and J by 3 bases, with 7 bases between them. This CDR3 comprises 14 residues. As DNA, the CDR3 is TGTGCCAGCAGTTACGCTGGGTACACCGGGGAGCTGTTTTTT. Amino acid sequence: CASSYAGYTGELFF.